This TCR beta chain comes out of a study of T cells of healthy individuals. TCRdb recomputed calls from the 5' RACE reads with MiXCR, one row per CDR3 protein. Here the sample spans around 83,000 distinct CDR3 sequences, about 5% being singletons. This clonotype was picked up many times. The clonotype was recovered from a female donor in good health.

The CDR3 nucleotides are TGTGCCAGCAGTTACTCGAGTGGTAACTATGAGCAGTTCTTC. Translated: CASSYSSGNYEQFF. V is TRBV6-5 and J is TRBJ2-1; no definite D call. Trimming took off 0 bases at V and 8 bases at J, with 11 bases between the two ends. This CDR3 is 14 amino acids long. Germline lookup yields CDR1 MNHEY and CDR2 SVGAGI.